These 2 T cell receptor beta chains share one sample of origin, sequenced in a study of shared clonotypes between healthy human individuals. Naive CD8 cells lacked CD45RO and underwent positive selection for CCR7, leaving out terminally differentiated effector memory CD45RA+ cells. The protocol was immunoSEQ multiplex PCR, while the TCRdb copy is restricted to in-frame clones and leaves out a portion. The sample has just over 2,000,000 clones; about 94% are singletons. Sequences were obtained from naive CD8+ T cells sorted from blood. The receptors originated from a man younger than 35 in good health.

This chain joins TRBV7-2 and TRBJ2-2, with TRBD1 identical over 7 bases. CDR1 is SGHTA, CDR2 FQGNSA, per germline. With 5 bases clipped from V and 0 bases from J, the junction kept 3 bases outside the gene matches. This CDR3 region has 15 residues. This CDR3 reads CASSPGTANTGELFF. CDR3 coding DNA: TGTGCCAGCAGCCCCGGGACAGCGAACACCGGGGAGCTGTTTTTT.

The V gene is TRBV28, the J gene TRBJ2-1; 13 nucleotides line up with TRBD2. This CDR3 spans 15 amino acids. Germline CDR1 reads MDHEN; CDR2 reads SYDVKM. The trim removed 6 bases at V and 6 bases at J, leaving 5 bases unmatched. CDR3 amino acids: CASSWGLAGPNEQFF. The CDR3 region has the DNA TGTGCCAGCAGCTGGGGACTAGCGGGGCCCAATGAGCAGTTCTTC.